This TCR beta chain was sequenced during a study of blood T cells in healthy people across ages. Combining a sample-barcoded 5' primer with a J-beta primer mix, a second PCR ran for about 6 to 11 cycles. Paired-end reads containing CDR3 totaled no fewer than 3 million for each sample. A single record per CDR3 protein comes from TCRdb applying MiXCR to the 5' RACE reads. The sample includes under 2,000,000 distinct CDR3 sequences, around half seen only once; the top ten take over 2%. The germline V gene has CDR1 SGHDN and CDR2 FVKESK. V was pared by 0 bases and J by 5 bases, with 14 bases between. This CDR3 has 16 residues.

The clonotype originates from a woman aged 40 to 55 in good health. The gene calls are TRBV14 and TRBJ2-1, with D possibly being TRBD2 (5 bases). The sample taken for sequencing was blood. CDR3 region: CASSQDSGVRHNEQFF. The DNA of the CDR3 is TGTGCCAGCAGCCAAGACTCCGGGGTAAGACACAATGAGCAGTTCTTC. The whole variable domain, filled in from reference TRBV14 and TRBJ2-1, reads EAGVTQFPSHSVIEKGQTVTLRCDPISGHDNLYWYRRVMGKEIKFLLHFVKESKQDESGMPNNRFLAERTGGTYSTLKVQPAELEDSGVYFCASSQDSGVRHNEQFFGPGTRLTVL.